One sample yielded the 26 T cell receptor beta chains listed below, sequenced in a study of Ad26.COV2.S vaccination and SARS-CoV-2 variants. The treatment was: 19 received Ad26.COV2.S at low or high dose, single or two shots; about 5 received placebo; per-sample allocation not given. Day 63 after the first injection of vaccine or placebo was the sampling time. Profiled with immunoSEQ multiplex PCR; TCRdb holds only in-frame clones, not every one. The sample yields 290,000 or so clones, more than 75% seen once. The sample consisted of peripheral blood, taken in a trial of Ad26.COV2.S vaccine versus placebo. The receptors come from a person aged 18-60 years who received the Ad26.COV2.S COVID-19 vaccine or a placebo.

This rearrangement joins TRBV7-2 to TRBJ2-1; D is undetermined. CDR1 and CDR2 (germline): SGHTA, FQGNSA. Trimming pared 4 bases from V and 10 bases from J, leaving 14 bases between. CDR3 length equals 13 residues. The CDR3 sequence is CASSSRDGWEQFF. In DNA form, the CDR3 reads TGTGCCAGCAGCTCCCGAGACGGTTGGGAGCAGTTCTTC.

This clone was counted only a few times. The sample contains more than one DNA sequence encoding this CDR3. This rearrangement joins TRBV5-1 to TRBJ1-3; D may be TRBD1 (6 bases). This CDR3 contains 13 residues. The V end was cut by 4 bases, the J end by 4 bases, with 9 bases between. Germline V gene lookup returns CDR1 SGHRS and CDR2 YFSETQ. CDR3 loop: CASSLGQGNTIYF. The DNA for the CDR3 is TGCGCCAGCAGCCTCGGACAGGGAAACACCATATATTTT.

The V and J genes are TRBV6-5 and TRBJ2-1; 14 bases line up with TRBD2. Germline V lookup: CDR1 MNHEY, CDR2 SVGAGI. The CDR3 runs to 16 residues. The junction had 3 bases not matched to a gene; V was cut back by 0 bases and J by 8 bases. DNA of the CDR3: TGTGCCAGCAGTTACTCCGGGACTAGCGGGAGTGATGAGCAGTTCTTC. Translation: CASSYSGTSGSDEQFF.

The V gene is TRBV25-1, the J gene TRBJ1-1; D is ambiguous. CDR3 length: 13 residues. Germline CDR1 and CDR2: MGHDK and SYGVNS. V dropped 3 bases and J dropped 5 bases, with 10 bases sitting between them. The CDR3 protein is CASSEGRRTEAFF. For the CDR3, the DNA is TGTGCCAGCAGTGAGGGGAGGAGGACTGAAGCTTTCTTT. Full variable domain (missing parts from reference TRBV25-1 and TRBJ1-1): EADIYQTPRYLVIGTGKKITLECSQTMGHDKMYWYQQDPGMELHLIHYSYGVNSTEKGDLSSESTVSRIRTEHFPLTLESARPSHTSQYLCASSEGRRTEAFFGQGTRLTVV.

The chain couples TRBV9 to TRBJ1-2; weak D call: TRBD1 (5 bases). In germline, CDR1 is SGDLS, CDR2 YYNGEE. Trimming took 1 base from V and 2 from J, leaving 9 bases between them. This CDR3 has 14 residues. In nucleotides, the CDR3 is TGTGCCAGCAGCGTACAGGGCGCAAACTATGGCTACACCTTC. Protein: CASSVQGANYGYTF.

V gene TRBV18 combines with J gene TRBJ1-2, with 8 bases that match TRBD1. V was clipped by 6 bases and J by 4 bases; unmatched bases: 7. CDR3 size: 14 residues. CDR1 is KGHSH, CDR2 LQKENI, per germline. The CDR3 protein is CASSPGQGGYGYTF. CDR3 in DNA: TGTGCCAGCTCCCCTGGACAGGGCGGCTATGGCTACACCTTC.

The gene calls are TRBV5-1 and TRBJ2-1, with 9 bases identical to TRBD2. Germline lookup yields CDR1 SGHRS and CDR2 YFSETQ. The V segment lost 0 bases and the J segment 8 bases; nucleotides outside the gene matches: 6. There are 15 residues in the CDR3. CDR3 region: CASSLVSSGTDEQFF. Here the CDR3 DNA reads TGCGCCAGCAGCTTGGTGTCTAGCGGGACAGATGAGCAGTTCTTC.

The chain recombines TRBV6-5 with TRBJ1-1; D ambiguous. The V end lost 7 bases, the J end lost 2 bases, and 11 bases lay between the germline ends. Per germline, CDR1 MNHEY and CDR2 SVGAGI. CDR3 length equals 13 residues. This CDR3 is CASTPSPNTEAFF. The CDR3 nucleotides read TGTGCCAGCACTCCCTCCCCAAACACTGAAGCTTTCTTT.

This clone showed up just once. The V call is TRBV5-1, the J call TRBJ1-6; 8 nucleotides agree with TRBD1. The trim removed 2 bases at V and 9 bases at J, leaving 4 bases unmatched. Germline V gene sequence: CDR1 SGHRS, CDR2 YFSETQ. CDR3 length: 14 residues. The CDR3 reads CASSFGDRGSPLHF. CDR3 coding DNA: TGCGCCAGCAGCTTCGGCGACAGGGGTTCACCCCTCCACTTT.

Concerning this clone: Relative to the germline gene, one junction end is altered; a read error may explain this. This chain's CDR3 is CASSFGDRDRAF. The CDR3 DNA reads as TGTGCCAGCAGTTTCGGGGACAGGGATCGGGCGTTT. V and J are TRBV28 and TRBJ1-1; 9 bases match TRBD1. The length of the CDR3 is 12 residues. The germline CDR1 and CDR2 sequences are MDHEN and SYDVKM.

The rearrangement links TRBV7-6 to TRBJ2-3, with 7 bases that match TRBD2. Germline CDR1 SGHVS, CDR2 FNYEAQ. Germline trimming cut 3 bases from V and 3 bases from J; bases unmatched to any gene: 9. This CDR3 has 16 residues. The CDR3 sequence is CASSFTAGVGTDTQYF. DNA for the CDR3: TGTGCCAGCAGCTTCACGGCGGGAGTGGGTACAGATACGCAGTATTTT.

This clone has more than one count but fewer than ten. The chain joins TRBV19 to TRBJ1-5, with D hard to call. The germline V and J ends were trimmed by 0 bases and 2 bases, with 8 bases remaining between them. There are 15 residues in the CDR3. Germline V gene lookup returns CDR1 LNHDA and CDR2 SQIVND (reference sequence). The CDR3 region has the DNA TGTGCCAGTAGTATAGAAGGGCAGCGCAATCAGCCCCAGCATTTT. Its protein is CASSIEGQRNQPQHF. Drawing the rest from reference TRBV19 and TRBJ1-5, the complete variable domain is DGGITQSPKYLFRKEGQNVTLSCEQNLNHDAMYWYRQDPGQGLRLIYYSQIVNDFQKGDIAEGYSVSREKKESFPLTVTSAQKNPTAFYLCASSIEGQRNQPQHFGDGTRLSIL.

The chain is built from TRBV5-4 and TRBJ2-2, with 11 bases aligning to TRBD2. The CDR3 covers 17 residues. Germline V lookup: CDR1 SGHNT, CDR2 YYREEE (reference sequence). V was clipped by 0 bases and J by 2 bases; unmatched bases: 3. The CDR3 bases are TGTGCCAGCAGCTTGGTGGGACTAGCGGATAACACCGGGGAGCTGTTTTTT. Translation gives CASSLVGLADNTGELFF.

The rearrangement links TRBV2 to TRBJ2-6; no definite D call. The CDR3 loop spans 14 amino acids. The germline V gene has CDR1 SNHLY and CDR2 FYNNEI. Trimming removed 4 bases at V and 2 bases at J, with 6 bases between. The DNA of the CDR3 is TGTGCCAGCAGTGGTAGCACTGGGGCCAACGTCCTGACTTTC. Residues: CASSGSTGANVLTF.

This chain joins TRBV6-5 and TRBJ1-1; 10 bases agree with TRBD1. Germline V lookup: CDR1 MNHEY, CDR2 SVGAGI. The CDR3 has 14 amino acids. The trim removed 7 bases at V and 5 bases at J, leaving 7 bases unmatched. The CDR3 spells CASIEGQGRTEAFF. CDR3 coding DNA: TGTGCCAGCATCGAGGGACAGGGGAGGACTGAAGCTTTCTTT.

The chain has TRBV27 and TRBJ1-6; 7 bases are shared with TRBD1. The germline gives CDR1 MNHEY, CDR2 SMNVEV (reference sequence). This CDR3 is 15 amino acids long. Trimming took 0 bases from V and 9 from J; bases not matched to a gene: 5. In DNA, the CDR3 is TGTGCCAGCAGTTTATCGATAGGGGGCCCTTCACCCCTCCACTTT. Protein product: CASSLSIGGPSPLHF.

The chain is built from TRBV27 and TRBJ1-6; possible D gene TRBD1, 6 bases. The CDR3 is made up of 17 amino acids. V lost 4 bases and J lost 14, with 27 bases in between. Germline V CDR1 and CDR2: MNHEY, SMNVEV (reference sequence). CDR3 region: CASSSRSINNRALALHF. The CDR3 nucleotides read TGTGCCAGCAGTTCCCGCTCCATCAATAACAGGGCTTTAGCCCTCCACTTT.

This chain uses TRBV15 with TRBJ1-6, with D possibly matching TRBD1 (5 bases). The CDR3 runs 15 residues. Per germline, CDR1 LNHNV and CDR2 YYDKDF (reference sequence). V lost 4 bases to trimming and J lost 4 bases, with 11 bases between them. CDR3 residues: CATSTGGIYNSPLHF. CDR3 nucleotides: TGTGCCACCAGCACCGGGGGGATTTATAATTCACCCCTCCACTTT.

This chain links TRBV30 with TRBJ2-7; 9 bases are shared with TRBD2. The CDR3 is made up of 15 amino acids. Germline values: CDR1 GTSNPN, CDR2 SVGIG (reference sequence). Trimming took 0 bases from V and 4 from J; bases not matched to a gene: 7. CDR3 nucleotide sequence: TGTGCCTGGAGTGTACTGGCGGGGGGGTGTTACGAGCAGTACTTC. Translating it yields CAWSVLAGGCYEQYF. Filled out from reference TRBV30 and TRBJ2-7, the complete variable domain reads SQTIHQWPATLVQPVGSPLSLECTVEGTSNPNLYWYRQAAGRGLQLLFYSVGIGQISSEVPQNLSASRPQDRQFILSSKKLLLSDSGFYLCAWSVLAGGCYEQYFGPGTRLTVT.

The chain links TRBV27 to TRBJ1-5; D unresolved. The germline V gene encodes CDR1 MNHEY and CDR2 SMNVEV (reference sequence). The germline V and J ends were trimmed by 8 bases and 3 bases, with 23 bases remaining between them. This CDR3 spans 17 amino acids. Written as DNA, the CDR3 is TGTGCCAGCGCCTGGGCCGGGGTCCGGGAGGCCAATCAGCCCCAGCATTTT. This codes for CASAWAGVREANQPQHF.

The chain joins TRBV7-9 to TRBJ2-2; 9 bases line up with TRBD1. Germline CDR1 is SEHNR and CDR2 is FQNEAQ (reference sequence). The V gene end was trimmed by 1 base and the J gene end by 3 bases; junction bases not matched to a gene: 3. CDR3 length: 16 residues. The CDR3 protein is CASSLGGTGHTGELFF. The CDR3 DNA reads TGTGCCAGCAGCTTAGGTGGGACAGGGCACACCGGGGAGCTGTTTTTT.

V is TRBV2 and J is TRBJ2-3; 7 nucleotides match TRBD2. The CDR3 covers 14 residues. With V trimmed by 6 bases and J by 4 bases, 7 bases remained unmatched. The germline V gene encodes CDR1 SNHLY and CDR2 FYNNEI. CDR3 nucleotides: TGTGCCAGCAGGGGAAGGCTAGCGGCAGATACGCAGTATTTT. It codes for CASRGRLAADTQYF.

This chain links TRBV11-3 with TRBJ2-1; D is possibly TRBD1 (5 bases). Per the germline V gene, CDR1 is SGHNT and CDR2 is YENEEA. With 1 base removed from V and 6 bases from J, the gap between germline ends came to 16 bases. The CDR3 extends over 16 amino acids. The CDR3 sequence: CASSLGGRVAFNEQFF. Here the CDR3 DNA reads TGTGCCAGCAGCTTAGGGGGCCGGGTAGCCTTCAATGAGCAGTTCTTC.

On this clone: At one boundary the junction diverges from the germline segment, which might be a read error. This sequence joins TRBV6-1 and TRBJ1-2; 7 positions agree with TRBD1. Germline assignment: CDR1 MNHNS and CDR2 SASEGT. The CDR3 is made up of 14 amino acids. CDR3 loop: CASSEALRQGLVGF. CDR3 sequence (DNA): TGTGCCAGCAGTGAAGCGCTTAGACAGGGACTAGTCGGTTTC.

The genes are TRBV30 and TRBJ1-5; no firm D call. There are 13 residues in the CDR3. CDR1 is GTSNPN, CDR2 SVGIG, per germline (reference sequence). V was shortened by 0 bases and J by 7 bases, with 10 bases between the two germline ends. The CDR3 sequence: CAWSVDLRQPQHF. Here the CDR3 DNA reads TGTGCCTGGAGTGTTGACCTAAGACAGCCCCAGCATTTT.

This chain joins TRBV12-2 and TRBJ1-5; TRBD1 is the table's D call and was not checked against the DNA. TRBV12-2 is a pseudogene segment. The CDR3 runs 13 residues. The CDR3 region has the DNA TGTGCAAGTCGCCCCCAGGGGCGTCAGCCCCAGCATTTT. It codes for CASRPQGRQPQHF.